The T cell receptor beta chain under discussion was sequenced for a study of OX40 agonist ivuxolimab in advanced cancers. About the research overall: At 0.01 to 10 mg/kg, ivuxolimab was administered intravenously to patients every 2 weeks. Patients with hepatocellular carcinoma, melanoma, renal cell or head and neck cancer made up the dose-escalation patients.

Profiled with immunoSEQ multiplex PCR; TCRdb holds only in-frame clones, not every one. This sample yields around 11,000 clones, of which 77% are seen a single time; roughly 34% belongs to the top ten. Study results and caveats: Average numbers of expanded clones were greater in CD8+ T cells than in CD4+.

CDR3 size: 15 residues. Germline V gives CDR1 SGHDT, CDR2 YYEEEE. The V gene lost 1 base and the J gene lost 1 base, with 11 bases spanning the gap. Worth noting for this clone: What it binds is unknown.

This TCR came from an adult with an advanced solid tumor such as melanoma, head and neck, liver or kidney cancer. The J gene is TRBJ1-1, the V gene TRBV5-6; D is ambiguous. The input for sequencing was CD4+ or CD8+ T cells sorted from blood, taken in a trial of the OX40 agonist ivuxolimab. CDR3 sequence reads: CASSLYGNPNTEAFF. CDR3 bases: TGTGCCAGCAGCTTGTATGGGAATCCGAACACTGAAGCTTTCTTT.